This TCR beta chain originates from a study of cytomegalovirus exposure and HLA in healthy donors. Findings of the study overall: The productive fraction for most TCR beta V segments was about 87% or about 30% in an earlier analysis. According to the study, approximately 150 TCR beta chains were cytomegalovirus-associated.

CDR1 is SQVTM and CDR2 is ANQGSEA in the germline V gene. The CDR3 totals 11 residues. This clone was detected once. Its antigen is as yet unknown. PCR primers comprised 60 Vbeta and 13 Jbeta primers. Only in-frame clones appear in the TCRdb table, and some are missing; sequencing was by immunoSEQ multiplex PCR. The profile covers roughly 180,000 clones, with roughly four fifths appearing a single time and approximately 2.3% taken by the ten largest. Material for sequencing was PBMCs. The sequence was obtained from a female donor in good health and CMV-seronegative. This rearrangement joins TRBV29-1 to TRBJ2-1, with 7 bases fitting TRBD2. The CDR3 loop is CRIGGDNEQFF. The CDR3 nucleotides read TGCAGAATTGGGGGGGACAATGAGCAGTTCTTC.